This T cell receptor (beta chain) was retrieved from a study of shared clonotypes between healthy human individuals. Across the study: CD4 naive and CD4 memory each took three plates per donor, while CD8 naive took two and CD8 memory one.

Measured with immunoSEQ multiplex PCR; TCRdb has only the in-frame clones, and not every one. The data contain 2 million to 2.5 million clones, about 92% of them singletons. Remarks on this clone: The antigen is undetermined.

Germline V gene data show CDR1 as LNHNV and CDR2 as YYDKDF (reference sequence). V was clipped by 0 bases and J by 6 bases, with 11 bases between them. There are 14 residues in the CDR3. Naive CD8 cells lacked CD45RO and underwent positive selection for CCR7, leaving out terminally differentiated effector memory CD45RA+ cells. The study's findings and limits: Larger estimated richness was generally recorded for naive subsets relative to memory subsets. Investigators collected only blood, and repertoires in tissues likely differ. Several donors held about 5% of naive CD4 clonotypes in common.

Sequencing was done on a sample of naive CD8+ T cells from PBMCs. The chain combines TRBV15 with TRBJ1-1, with a weak D call TRBD1 (5 bases). This clonotype was obtained from a young man in good health. Some clones in this sample may be carry-over from other donors' samples. The CDR3 reads CATSRERGLPEAFF. As DNA, the CDR3 is TGTGCCACCAGCAGAGAGCGGGGGTTACCTGAAGCTTTCTTT.